The rows below give T cell receptor beta chains drawn from one sample of a study of response to subunit inactivated influenza vaccine. MiXCR was run by TCRdb on the RT-PCR reads, yielding one entry per CDR3 protein. The profile shows 650,000 to 800,000 distinct CDR3 sequences, about 15% of them singletons. Here the sequenced sample was PBMCs from blood, taken around two weeks before vaccination. Receptor source: a man in his forties or fifties who received an inactivated influenza vaccine. The CDR3 runs from the conserved cysteine through the conserved F or W. The D gene is left open where the match is weak. Clone size is given for some rows only: seen once, a few or many times, or a class if the clone is expanded.

>TRBV10-3|NA|TRBJ1-5|few
TGTGCCATCGCGGGGGAGGGGGATCATCAGCCCCAGCATTTT
CAIAGEGDHQPQHF
>TRBV20-1|NA|TRBJ1-3|few
TGCAGTGCTAGTGACGGGACATCTTCTGGAAACACCATATATTTT
CSASDGTSSGNTIYF
>TRBV5-1|NA|TRBJ2-1|many
TGCGCCAGCAGCTTGGAGACAGGTCTGCAGTTCTTC
CASSLETGLQFF
>TRBV2|NA|TRBJ1-1|few
TGTGCCAGCAATAAGGCCGGGGGTACTGAAGCTTTCTTT
CASNKAGGTEAFF
>TRBV4-2|TRBD1|TRBJ2-3|NA
TGTGCCAGCAGCCAAGTAGGGACAGGGGGCACAGATACGCAGTATTTT
CASSQVGTGGTDTQYF
>TRBV20-1|TRBD1|TRBJ1-4|many
TGCAGTGCTTCAGACAGGGTCGGGGAAAAACTGTTTTTT
CSASDRVGEKLFF
>TRBV7-2|NA|TRBJ1-3|few
TGTGCCAGAAGAGGAAAAAACTCTGGAAACACCATATATTTT
CARRGKNSGNTIYF
>TRBV7-3|TRBD2|TRBJ2-1|few
TGTGCCAGCAGCTTAATAGGCGGGAGCTCCTACAATGAGCAGTTCTTC
CASSLIGGSSYNEQFF
>TRBV20-1|NA|TRBJ2-7|NA
TGCAGTGCTAGTGGGGGGTCGTCGAGCTCCTACGAGCAGTACTTC
CSASGGSSSSYEQYF
>TRBV20-1|TRBD1|TRBJ1-1|many
TGCAGTCCGACAGGGGGGCTAAACACTGAAGCTTTCTTT
CSPTGGLNTEAFF
>TRBV5-1|NA|TRBJ2-7|few
TGCGCCAGCGCGTACTTTGTGGGACCGAACTACGAGCAGTACTTC
CASAYFVGPNYEQYF
>TRBV7-3|TRBD2|TRBJ2-1|NA
TGTGCCAGCAGCAACCCCGCTGGGACTAGCGGGTCAGATGAGCAGTTCTTC
CASSNPAGTSGSDEQFF
>TRBV5-1|NA|TRBJ1-6|few
TGCGCCAGCAGCTTGGTTGGGATCTCCGACCCCTATAATTCACCCCTCCACTTT
CASSLVGISDPYNSPLHF
>TRBV20-1|NA|TRBJ2-7|few
TGCAGTGTCCTTTCAGGCCACGAGCAGTACTTC
CSVLSGHEQYF
>TRBV10-3|TRBD2|TRBJ2-5|many
TGTGCCACCCTCCCCGGGACTAGCGGGGAAGAGACCCAGTACTTC
CATLPGTSGEETQYF
>TRBV7-2|TRBD2|TRBJ2-7|NA
TGTGCCACTTCACCAACTAGCGGGGTACGCTACGAGCAGTACTTC
CATSPTSGVRYEQYF
>TRBV24-1|NA|TRBJ2-6|NA
TGTGCCACCAGTGATGCGCGAAGAGGGGCTGGGCCCAACGTCCTGACTTTC
CATSDARRGAGPNVLTF
>TRBV12-3/TRBV12-4|NA|TRBJ1-5|many
TGTGCCAGCAGTTTAGGGGAAAAACAGCCCCAGCATTTT
CASSLGEKQPQHF
>TRBV6-1|TRBD2|TRBJ2-6|few
TGTGCCAGCACCCGAACGGGGGGGAGCGGGGCCAACGTCCTGACTTTC
CASTRTGGSGANVLTF
>TRBV10-2|TRBD1|TRBJ1-1|many
TGCGCCAGCAGAGGACAGGGATTGAACACTGAAGCTTTCTTT
CASRGQGLNTEAFF